Below are 8 T cell receptor beta chains sequenced from a single sample in a study of metastatic and nonmetastatic thyroid tumors (dated by TCRdb to the early 2020s). Libraries came from PCR. TCRdb shows the sequencer as Illumina HiSeq 4000. TCRdb reanalyzed the raw reads on its own, using fastp at Q25 for trimming and MiXCR for clone calling, and kept in-frame beta chains. The table for this sample lists about 42,000 clones; 9% to 13% of them were counted only once. Roughly 9% of the sample belongs to the ten largest clones. No patient had received any treatment before thyroid surgery. The sample consisted of blood. The receptors here all came from a male donor with papillary thyroid cancer or a benign thyroid nodule (not recorded which). Some clones in this sample may be carry-over from other donors' samples.

This chain connects TRBV6-2 or TRBV6-3 to TRBJ1-6; D not resolved. V was shortened by 9 bases and J by 15 bases, with 15 bases between the two germline ends. The CDR3 consists of 11 residues. Per germline, CDR1 MNHEY and CDR2 SVGEGT. The CDR3 DNA is TGTGCCAGTATTTACCCTGATGGCCTCCACTTT. This translates into CASIYPDGLHF.

This clone has a count of ten or more. The chain combines TRBV28 with TRBJ1-5; D uncertain. V dropped 6 bases and J dropped 7 bases, with 16 bases sitting between them. There are 14 residues in the CDR3. In germline, CDR1 is MDHEN, CDR2 SYDVKM. Here the CDR3 reads CASSPRAGWQPQHF. The CDR3 coding sequence is TGTGCCAGCAGCCCCCGGGCGGGGTGGCAGCCCCAGCATTTT.

This clone has ten or more counts. The chain carries TRBV7-9 and TRBJ2-7; D may be TRBD1 (5 bases). Germline V gene data show CDR1 as SEHNR and CDR2 as FQNEAQ (reference sequence). The CDR3 totals 14 residues. Trimming pared 5 bases from V and 2 bases from J, leaving 13 bases between. The CDR3, as DNA: TGTGCCAGCAGCCCCCAGGGCTACACCTACGAGCAGTACTTC. Residues: CASSPQGYTYEQYF.

This clone was seen at least ten times. This chain connects TRBV29-1 to TRBJ2-7, with D perhaps assigned TRBD1 or TRBD2 (5 bases each). Trimming took off 8 bases at V and 4 bases at J, with 15 bases between the two ends. Germline CDR1 reads SQVTM; CDR2 reads ANQGSEA. The CDR3 has 12 residues. CDR3 nucleotides: TGCAGCATCCCGGGACCCGGGTACGAGCAGTACTTC. Its protein is CSIPGPGYEQYF.

This clone was picked up a small number of times. The rearrangement joins TRBV19 to TRBJ2-7, with 7 bases fitting TRBD1. Germline lookup yields CDR1 LNHDA and CDR2 SQIVND (reference sequence). Trimming at V came to 7 bases and at J to 0 bases, leaving 9 bases not matched to a gene. CDR3 length: 15 residues. The CDR3 nucleotides read TGTGCCAGTATTGTCTCCGGGACAGCCTCCTACGAGCAGTACTTC. Protein: CASIVSGTASYEQYF.

Many counts were recorded for this clone. The chain employs TRBV14 and TRBJ2-7, with 7 bases matching TRBD1. V trimming: 4 bases; J trimming: 6 bases; junction bases outside the gene matches: 21. The CDR3 sequence is 18 residues long. The V gene's germline CDR1 is SGHDN and CDR2 FVKESK. CDR3 amino acids: CASSPTYTRTGGYPEQYF. The CDR3 DNA sequence: TGTGCCAGCAGCCCCACCTACACCCGGACAGGTGGGTACCCCGAGCAGTACTTC.

Comment on this clone: A single base separates this from a much larger clone, so it may be a read error. Other nucleotide sequences from this sample produce the same CDR3. The chain uses TRBV4-2 and TRBJ2-7; a possible D gene is TRBD2 (6 bases). The CDR3 spans 15 residues. V lost 0 bases and J lost 4, with 13 bases in between. CDR1 and CDR2 from the germline V gene are LGHNA and YNFKEQ. CDR3 protein: CASSQELAEFYEQYF. The CDR3 DNA reads TGTGCCAGCAGCCAAGAACTAGCTGAGTTTTACGAGCAGTACTTC.

This clone was picked up many times. The chain has TRBV12-3 or TRBV12-4 and TRBJ2-3; D might be TRBD1 (7 bases). There are 15 residues in the CDR3. Trimming stripped 6 bases from V and 6 bases from J, with 19 bases between. For the CDR3, the DNA is TGTGCCAGCAGCCCCCGGAGGGGGCGAGGGGATACGCAGTATTTT. Translating gives CASSPRRGRGDTQYF.